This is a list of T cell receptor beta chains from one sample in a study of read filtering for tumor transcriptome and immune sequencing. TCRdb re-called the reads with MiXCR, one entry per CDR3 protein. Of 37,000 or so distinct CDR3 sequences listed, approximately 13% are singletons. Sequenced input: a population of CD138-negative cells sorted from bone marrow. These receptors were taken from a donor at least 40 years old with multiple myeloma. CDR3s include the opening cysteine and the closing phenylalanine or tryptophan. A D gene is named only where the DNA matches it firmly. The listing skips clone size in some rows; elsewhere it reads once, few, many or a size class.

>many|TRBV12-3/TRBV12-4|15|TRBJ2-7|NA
CASSLGSLPRYEQYF
TGTGCCAGCAGTTTAGGTTCCCTTCCCCGTTACGAGCAGTACTTC
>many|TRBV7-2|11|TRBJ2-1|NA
CASSWYNEQFF
TGTGCCAGCAGCTGGTACAATGAGCAGTTCTTC
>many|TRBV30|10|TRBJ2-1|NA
CAAGGNEQFF
TGTGCCGCTGGGGGCAATGAGCAGTTCTTC
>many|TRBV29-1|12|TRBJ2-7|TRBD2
CSVVAGGREQYF
TGCAGCGTTGTAGCGGGAGGTCGGGAGCAGTACTTC
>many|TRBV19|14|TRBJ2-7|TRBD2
CASSPRTSGSYQYF
TGTGCCAGTAGTCCACGGACTAGCGGGAGTTACCAGTACTTC
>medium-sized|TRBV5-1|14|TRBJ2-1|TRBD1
CASSFATGNNEQFF
TGCGCCAGCAGCTTTGCGACAGGGAACAATGAGCAGTTCTTC
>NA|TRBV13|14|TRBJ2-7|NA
CASSSTGELYEQYF
TGTGCCAGCAGCTCGACAGGAGAGCTATACGAGCAGTACTTC
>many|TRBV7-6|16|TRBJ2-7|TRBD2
CASSLEGTSGRYEQYF
TGTGCCAGCAGCTTAGAGGGAACTAGCGGCAGGTACGAGCAGTACTTC
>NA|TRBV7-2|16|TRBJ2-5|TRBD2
CASSSRLAGGGKTQYF
TGTGCCAGCAGCTCGCGACTAGCGGGAGGTGGGAAGACCCAGTACTTC
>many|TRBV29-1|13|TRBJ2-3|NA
CSSGLGGTDTQYF
TGCAGCTCCGGGCTGGGCGGCACAGATACGCAGTATTTT
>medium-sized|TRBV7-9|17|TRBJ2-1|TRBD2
CASSPLGLAGVSNEQFF
TGTGCCAGCAGTCCCCTCGGACTAGCGGGAGTTAGCAATGAGCAGTTCTTC
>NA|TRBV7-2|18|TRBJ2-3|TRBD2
CASSSRETSGSRADTQYF
TGTGCCAGCAGCTCCCGAGAGACTAGCGGGAGCCGGGCAGATACGCAGTATTTT
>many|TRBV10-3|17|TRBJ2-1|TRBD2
CAISESIQRGTYNEQFF
TGTGCCATCAGTGAGTCGATCCAGCGGGGCACCTACAATGAGCAGTTCTTC